The next 27 T cell receptor beta chains were all read from a single sample in a study of blood T cell repertoires in COVID-19. The data were produced by immunoSEQ multiplex PCR, yet TCRdb's version contains in-frame clones alone and is incomplete. The sample gives approximately 150,000 clones, roughly 84% of which show up once; roughly 10% is in the top ten. The sample taken for sequencing was peripheral blood. The receptors come from a man aged 60 to 69 with active or convalescent COVID-19.

The CDR3 DNA reads TGTGCCAGCAGTTACTGGGTCAGGGGAGAAGACACTGAAGCTTTCTTT. This codes for CASSYWVRGEDTEAFF. The chain carries TRBV6-5 and TRBJ1-1, with D possibly being TRBD1 (6 bases). CDR1 and CDR2 (germline): MNHEY, SVGAGI. The germline V and J ends were trimmed by 1 base and 3 bases, with 15 bases remaining between them. The CDR3 length is 16 residues.

This clone was seen more than once but under ten times. The V call is TRBV6-5, the J call TRBJ1-6, with 10 bases matching TRBD1. The trim removed 5 bases at V and 8 bases at J, leaving 6 bases unmatched. The CDR3 spans 15 residues. CDR1 is MNHEY and CDR2 is SVGAGI in the germline V gene. The DNA of the CDR3 is TGTGCCAGCAGTCCCGACAGGGGGCTTGATTCACCCCTCCACTTT. Translation gives CASSPDRGLDSPLHF.

CDR3 nucleotide sequence: TGTGCCAGCAGCCAAGGGAGGGGCCGGTACGAGCAGTACGTC. The encoded protein is CASSQGRGRYEQYV. The rearrangement links TRBV14 to TRBJ2-7, with a tentative D call TRBD2 (6 bases). From germline, CDR1 is SGHDN and CDR2 FVKESK. The V end lost 1 base, the J end lost 4 bases, and 11 bases lay between the germline ends. The CDR3 covers 14 residues.

The J gene is TRBJ2-7, the V gene TRBV30; D remains ambiguous. In germline, CDR1 is GTSNPN, CDR2 SVGIG (reference sequence). The V and J ends lost 1 base and 0 bases respectively, with 13 bases between them. The CDR3 consists of 15 residues. The CDR3 nucleotides are TGTGCCTGGAGTGGCCCCCAACTGAGCTCCTACGAGCAGTACTTC. Translation: CAWSGPQLSSYEQYF.

The sample holds a few counts of this clone. This chain connects TRBV11-3 to TRBJ2-5; TRBD2 matches 8 bases. The CDR3 is 14 amino acids. The trim removed 5 bases at V and 5 bases at J, leaving 7 bases unmatched. Looked up from germline, CDR1 is SGHNT and CDR2 is YENEEA. The CDR3 nucleotides are TGTGCCAGCAGCCCCGGGACTAGTTGGGAGACCCAGTACTTC. It is translated as CASSPGTSWETQYF.

J is TRBJ1-4 and V is TRBV30, with a weak D call TRBD1 (5 bases). The CDR3 runs to 13 residues. Germline CDR1 and CDR2: GTSNPN and SVGIG (reference sequence). Trimming took 8 bases from V and 3 from J, leaving 13 bases between them. The CDR3 DNA sequence: TGTGCCACGCAGGGAACGGCTAATGAAAAACTGTTTTTT. This sequence encodes CATQGTANEKLFF.

This clone occurred a few times. The gene calls are TRBV15 and TRBJ1-1; D call uncertain. The CDR3 is 13 amino acids. The V end lost 1 base, the J end lost 9 bases, and 12 bases lay between the germline ends. The V gene's germline CDR1 is LNHNV and CDR2 YYDKDF (reference sequence). The CDR3: CATSRVPSGKAFF. CDR3 coding DNA: TGTGCCACCAGCAGAGTCCCGTCGGGGAAAGCTTTCTTT.

The CDR3: CASSQGDRTYQPQHF. CDR3 sequence (DNA): TGTGCCAGCAGCCAAGGGGACAGAACCTATCAGCCCCAGCATTTT. The chain joins TRBV3-1 (or the pseudogene TRBV3-2) to TRBJ1-5, with TRBD1 identical over 7 bases. V trimming: 1 base; J trimming: 5 bases; junction bases outside the gene matches: 5. The V gene's germline CDR1 is LGHDT and CDR2 YNNKEL (reference sequence). The CDR3 covers 15 residues.

The V call is TRBV27, the J call TRBJ1-2, with 9 bases identical to TRBD1. The V segment lost 2 bases and the J segment 5 bases; nucleotides outside the gene matches: 0. Germline-derived CDR1 and CDR2 are MNHEY and SMNVEV (reference sequence). CDR3 length: 13 residues. In nucleotides, the CDR3 is TGTGCCAGCAGTTTAGGGACAGGGTATGGCTACACCTTC. It translates to CASSLGTGYGYTF.

The rearrangement uses TRBV6-5 and TRBJ2-2; 7 nucleotides agree with TRBD1. Germline lookup yields CDR1 MNHEY and CDR2 SVGAGI. The CDR3 extends over 14 amino acids. The junction had 7 bases not matched to a gene; V was cut back by 4 bases and J by 8 bases. CDR3 nucleotide sequence: TGTGCCAGCAGTTTCCTACAGGGGTTGGGGGAGCTGTTTTTT. As protein: CASSFLQGLGELFF.

This rearrangement joins TRBV28 to TRBJ1-5, with D hard to call. CDR1 is MDHEN, CDR2 SYDVKM, per germline. Trimming cost V 6 bases and J 9 bases, with 12 bases left between them. The CDR3 extends over 12 amino acids. Here the CDR3 DNA reads TGTGCCAGCAGGGACTCCGGTGGGCCCCAGCATTTT. It specifies CASRDSGGPQHF.

This chain joins TRBV7-9 and TRBJ1-6; D unclear. The V and J ends lost 0 bases and 2 bases respectively, with 11 bases between them. Germline V lookup: CDR1 SEHNR, CDR2 FQNEAQ (reference sequence). There are 17 residues in the CDR3. CDR3: CASSLAWQSTYNSPLHF. The CDR3 region has the DNA TGTGCCAGCAGCTTAGCGTGGCAGTCCACCTATAATTCACCCCTCCACTTT.

This clone has just a few counts. This chain links TRBV15 with TRBJ1-4, with 7 positions matching TRBD1. V was clipped by 5 bases and J by 8 bases; unmatched bases: 11. Germline CDR1 is LNHNV and CDR2 is YYDKDF (reference sequence). CDR3 length equals 15 residues. CDR3 coding DNA: TGTGCCACCAGCGGAACAGGGGTTTTAGGGGAAAAACTGTTTTTT. This encodes CATSGTGVLGEKLFF.

The DNA of the CDR3 is TGTGCCAGCACTGAGAGCATAAACTATGGCTACACCTTC. This sequence encodes CASTESINYGYTF. The V gene is TRBV12-3 or TRBV12-4, the J gene TRBJ1-2; unclear D gene. V was cut by 7 bases and J by 2 bases, with 11 bases left in between. The CDR3 has 13 residues.

The chain joins TRBV15 to TRBJ2-2; 8 bases are a match to TRBD2. V was pared by 3 bases and J by 6 bases, with 9 bases of the junction left unmatched. Germline CDR1 reads LNHNV; CDR2 reads YYDKDF (reference sequence). This CDR3 has 16 amino acids. Written as DNA, the CDR3 is TGTGCCACCAGCAGCCCCGGGAGGGGGATACCCGGGGAGCTGTTTTTT. Its protein product is CATSSPGRGIPGELFF.

The chain couples TRBV21-1 to TRBJ1-5; TRBD1, the table's D call, was not compared with the DNA. TRBV21-1 is given as a pseudogene. The CDR3 extends over 17 amino acids. As DNA, the CDR3 is TGTGCCAGCAGCAAAGTTTGGGACAGGGGTGGGGATCAGCCCCAGCATTTT. It translates to CASSKVWDRGGDQPQHF.

This chain joins TRBV25-1 and TRBJ2-7; TRBD1 matches at 9 bases. CDR1 is MGHDK and CDR2 is SYGVNS in the germline V gene. This CDR3 is 15 amino acids long. V was pared by 5 bases and J by 3 bases, with 8 bases of the junction left unmatched. The CDR3 coding sequence is TGTGCCAGCAGTCCGACAGGGGGAAAAAGCTACGAGCAGTACGTC. It encodes CASSPTGGKSYEQYV.

The chain joins TRBV3-1 (or the pseudogene TRBV3-2) to TRBJ2-2; 8 bases are a match to TRBD1. Per the germline V gene, CDR1 is LGHDT and CDR2 is YNNKEL (reference sequence). This CDR3 spans 18 amino acids. V trimming: 0 bases; J trimming: 3 bases; junction bases outside the gene matches: 9. The CDR3 DNA follows: TGTGCCAGCAGCCAAGACTCTCCCCGGACAGGGTACACCGGGGAGCTGTTTTTT. Its protein is CASSQDSPRTGYTGELFF.

The rearrangement joins TRBV6-2 or TRBV6-3 to TRBJ2-3, with 13 nucleotides matching TRBD2. V shed 4 bases and J 5 bases; nucleotides not matched to a gene: 6. CDR3 length equals 16 residues. In germline, CDR1 is MNHEY, CDR2 SVGEGT. CDR3 amino acids: CASSFTSGRAGDTQYF. The CDR3, as DNA: TGTGCCAGCAGTTTTACTAGCGGGAGGGCAGGAGATACGCAGTATTTT.

The chain combines TRBV5-4 with TRBJ2-7; the match to TRBD2 covers 12 bases. From germline, CDR1 is SGHNT and CDR2 YYREEE (reference sequence). This CDR3 is 15 amino acids long. Germline trimming cut 0 bases from V and 5 bases from J; bases unmatched to any gene: 3. CDR3 residues: CASSLVTSGRDEQYV. DNA for the CDR3: TGTGCCAGCAGCTTGGTGACTAGCGGGAGAGACGAGCAGTACGTC.

The chain employs TRBV5-6 and TRBJ2-7, with D unclear. Trimming cost V 2 bases and J 1 base, with 7 bases left between them. The germline CDR1 and CDR2 sequences are SGHDT and YYEEEE. The length of the CDR3 is 13 residues. The CDR3 region has the DNA TGTGCCAGCAGCTTCGACTCGTCCTACGAGCAGTACTTC. It specifies CASSFDSSYEQYF.

In DNA, the CDR3 is TGTGCCAGCTTCCGTGGTAGCGGGGCAGCGGGGCCCTACGAGCAGTACTTC. Protein sequence: CASFRGSGAAGPYEQYF. This chain connects TRBV27 to TRBJ2-7; 8 nucleotides line up with TRBD2. V lost 8 bases to trimming and J lost 2 bases; unmatched junction nucleotides: 17. Per the germline V gene, CDR1 is MNHEY and CDR2 is SMNVEV (reference sequence). The CDR3 covers 17 residues.

The chain carries TRBV7-9 and TRBJ2-5; 10 bases are shared with TRBD2. Germline V lookup: CDR1 SEHNR, CDR2 FQNEAQ (reference sequence). The ends lost 0 bases at V and 5 bases at J; junction bases unmatched: 6. The CDR3 totals 16 residues. The CDR3 region is CASSLAGLAAGETQYF. DNA for the CDR3: TGTGCCAGCAGCTTAGCAGGACTAGCGGCGGGGGAGACCCAGTACTTC.

This clone was recorded once. The rearrangement uses TRBV7-9 and TRBJ1-2; a weak D match, TRBD1 (5 bases). This CDR3 has 14 residues. Trimming took 0 bases from V and 8 from J, leaving 13 bases between them. Germline V gives CDR1 SEHNR, CDR2 FQNEAQ (reference sequence). The CDR3 spells CASSLAPAGFGYTF. In DNA form, the CDR3 reads TGTGCCAGCAGCTTAGCGCCAGCAGGGTTCGGCTACACCTTC. Drawing the rest from reference TRBV7-9 and TRBJ1-2, the complete variable domain is DTGVSQNPRHKITKRGQNVTFRCDPISEHNRLYWYRQTLGQGPEFLTYFQNEAQLEKSRLLSDRFSAERPKGSFSTLEIQRTEQGDSAMYLCASSLAPAGFGYTFGSGTRLTVV.

The rearrangement uses TRBV19 and TRBJ2-1, with a possible D match to TRBD2 (6 bases). The CDR3 runs 12 residues. The germline V and J ends were trimmed by 1 base and 14 bases, with 12 bases remaining between them. Germline CDR1 and CDR2: LNHDA and SQIVND (reference sequence). The CDR3 nucleotides read TGTGCCAGTAGTATAGGGCGGGAAGGGAAGTTCTTC. Translating it yields CASSIGREGKFF. Using reference TRBV19 and TRBJ2-1 for the parts outside the CDR3, the full variable domain is DGGITQSPKYLFRKEGQNVTLSCEQNLNHDAMYWYRQDPGQGLRLIYYSQIVNDFQKGDIAEGYSVSREKKESFPLTVTSAQKNPTAFYLCASSIGREGKFFGPGTRLTVL.

J is TRBJ1-5 and V is TRBV7-2; TRBD1 aligns across 11 bases. CDR3 size: 17 residues. Germline assignment: CDR1 SGHTA and CDR2 FQGNSA. V shed 5 bases and J 1 base; nucleotides not matched to a gene: 7. The chain's CDR3 is CASSVGQGAISNQPQHF. In DNA, the CDR3 is TGTGCCAGCAGCGTCGGACAGGGGGCCATAAGCAATCAGCCCCAGCATTTT. Combining the CDR3 with reference TRBV7-2 and TRBJ1-5 gives the whole variable domain GAGVSQSPSNKVTEKGKDVELRCDPISGHTALYWYRQSLGQGLEFLIYFQGNSAPDKSGLPSDRFSAERTGGSVSTLTIQRTQQEDSAVYLCASSVGQGAISNQPQHFGDGTRLSIL.

This chain joins TRBV28 and TRBJ1-2; D perhaps matches TRBD1 (6 bases). The ends were cut back, 3 bases at V and 2 bases at J, with 10 bases in the middle. The CDR3 runs to 14 residues. The germline gives CDR1 MDHEN, CDR2 SYDVKM. The CDR3 region is CASSFSGQNYGYTF. The CDR3 coding sequence is TGTGCCAGCAGTTTTTCCGGACAGAACTATGGCTACACCTTC.